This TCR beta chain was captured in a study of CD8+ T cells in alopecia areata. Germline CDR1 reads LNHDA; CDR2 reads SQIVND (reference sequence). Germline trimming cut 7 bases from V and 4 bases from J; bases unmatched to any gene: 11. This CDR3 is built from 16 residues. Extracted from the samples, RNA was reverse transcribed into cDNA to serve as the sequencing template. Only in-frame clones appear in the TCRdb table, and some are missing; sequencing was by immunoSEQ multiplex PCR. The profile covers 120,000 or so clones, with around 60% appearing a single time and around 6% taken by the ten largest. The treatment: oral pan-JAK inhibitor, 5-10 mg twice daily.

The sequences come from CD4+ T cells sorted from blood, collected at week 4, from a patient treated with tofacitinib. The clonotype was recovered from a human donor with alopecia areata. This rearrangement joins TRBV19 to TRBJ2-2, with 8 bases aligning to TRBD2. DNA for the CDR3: TGTGCCAGTACCAGTCAGGAGCGGGGGTTCACCGGGGAGCTGTTTTTT. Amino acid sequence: CASTSQERGFTGELFF.